These 18 T cell receptor beta chains were all obtained from the same sample, sequenced in a study of technical replicates of blood from a handful of donors. The protocol was immunoSEQ multiplex PCR, while the TCRdb copy is restricted to in-frame clones and leaves out a portion. This table has about 73,000 clones, 85% to 95% appearing once. The sequenced sample was T cells isolated from PBMCs. Source of these receptors: a human donor in good health.

The chain couples TRBV7-9 to TRBJ1-3; no reliable D call. Germline V lookup: CDR1 SEHNR, CDR2 FQNEAQ (reference sequence). This CDR3 is 13 amino acids long. With 8 bases removed from V and 0 bases from J, the gap between germline ends came to 8 bases. CDR3 region: CASRVVSGNTIYF. CDR3 nucleotide sequence: TGTGCCAGCCGGGTGGTCTCTGGAAACACCATATATTTT.

J is TRBJ2-5 and V is TRBV28; TRBD2 matches 10 bases. V dropped 5 bases and J dropped 2; count of bases not matched to a gene: 2. This CDR3 contains 14 residues. Per germline, CDR1 MDHEN and CDR2 SYDVKM. In DNA form, the CDR3 reads TGTGCCAGCAGTAATAGCGGGAGGCAAGAGACCCAGTACTTC. Its translation: CASSNSGRQETQYF.

This clone was observed once. This chain links TRBV9 with TRBJ2-2; 15 nucleotides match TRBD2. The germline V gene has CDR1 SGDLS and CDR2 YYNGEE. V lost 3 bases to trimming and J lost 6 bases; unmatched junction nucleotides: 9. The CDR3 covers 18 residues. The CDR3 spells CASSDHRTSGRASGELFF. For the CDR3, the DNA is TGTGCCAGCAGCGACCACCGGACTAGCGGGAGGGCCTCCGGGGAGCTGTTTTTT.

As for this clone: Other DNA variants within this sample encode the same CDR3. This rearrangement joins TRBV2 to TRBJ2-7, with 7 bases lining up with TRBD1. V was clipped by 5 bases and J by 1 base; unmatched bases: 2. The CDR3 runs to 13 residues. Germline lookup yields CDR1 SNHLY and CDR2 FYNNEI. The CDR3 nucleotides are TGTGCCAGCAGTCCGACAGGGTCCTACGAGCAGTACTTC. It encodes CASSPTGSYEQYF.

This clone was picked up one time. The chain combines TRBV7-2 with TRBJ2-7; a possible D gene is TRBD1 (6 bases). The CDR3 is made up of 14 amino acids. Looked up from germline, CDR1 is SGHTA and CDR2 is FQGNSA. Trimming shortened V by 4 bases and J by 3 bases, and 13 bases separated the two germline ends. This chain's CDR3 is CASSSVTGSYEQYF. DNA for the CDR3: TGTGCCAGCAGCTCTGTGACAGGAAGCTACGAGCAGTACTTC.

The genes are TRBV5-1 and TRBJ2-3; no firm D call. V lost 1 base and J 0 bases, leaving 6 bases between the germline ends. Germline CDR1 reads SGHRS; CDR2 reads YFSETQ. The CDR3 spans 14 residues. The CDR3 spells CASSLLASTDTQYF. The CDR3 DNA reads as TGCGCCAGCAGCTTGTTAGCTAGCACAGATACGCAGTATTTT.

V and J are TRBV7-5 and TRBJ1-2; TRBD1 was called by the table and not checked on the DNA. TRBV7-5 is given as a pseudogene. The CDR3 contains 14 residues. CDR3 in DNA: TGTGTCAGAAGCTTAGGTACAGGTAACTATGGCTACACCTTC. Amino acid sequence: CVRSLGTGNYGYTF.

V is TRBV29-1 and J is TRBJ1-1, with 7 bases matching TRBD1. Germline trimming cut 5 bases from V and 1 base from J; bases unmatched to any gene: 7. Germline V lookup: CDR1 SQVTM, CDR2 ANQGSEA. CDR3 length equals 14 residues. CDR3: CSVRQNRGNTEAFF. CDR3 in DNA: TGCAGCGTTAGGCAGAACAGGGGGAACACTGAAGCTTTCTTT.

The J gene is TRBJ2-6, the V gene TRBV11-2; D may be TRBD1 (6 bases). Germline assignment: CDR1 SGHAT and CDR2 FQNNGV. Between the trimmed V and J ends, which lost 2 bases and 0 bases, there was a span of 14 bases. This CDR3 is 18 amino acids long. The CDR3 loop is CASSLLPGAYSGANVLTF. The CDR3 coding sequence is TGTGCCAGCAGCTTACTACCAGGGGCGTACTCTGGGGCCAACGTCCTGACTTTC.

The genes are TRBV2 and TRBJ1-1; possible D gene TRBD1, 6 bases. This CDR3 has 13 residues. The germline V gene has CDR1 SNHLY and CDR2 FYNNEI. Trimming pared 6 bases from V and 4 bases from J, leaving 12 bases between. The CDR3 sequence: CASRERGSTEAFF. CDR3 in DNA: TGTGCCAGCAGGGAGAGGGGGAGCACTGAAGCTTTCTTT.

The chain joins TRBV2 to TRBJ2-3, with TRBD2 matching over 10 bases. J lost 4 bases, V lost 4 bases, and 5 bases had no gene match. The CDR3 runs 15 residues. In germline, CDR1 is SNHLY, CDR2 FYNNEI. The CDR3 region has the DNA TGTGCCAGCAGTGCAGCGGGGGGGCCCGCAGATACGCAGTATTTT. It yields the protein CASSAAGGPADTQYF.

This chain uses TRBV2 with TRBJ1-6, with 7 bases matching TRBD1. Per germline, CDR1 SNHLY and CDR2 FYNNEI. The V segment lost 6 bases and the J segment 6 bases; nucleotides outside the gene matches: 8. This CDR3 has 15 amino acids. The CDR3 nucleotides read TGTGCCAGCAGAAGGGTGGGGACAGTTAATTCACCCCTCCACTTT. It specifies CASRRVGTVNSPLHF. Together with reference TRBV2 and TRBJ1-6, the CDR3 gives the full variable domain: EPEVTQTPSHQVTQMGQEVILRCVPISNHLYFYWYRQILGQKVEFLVSFYNNEISEKSEIFDDQFSVERPDGSNFTLKIRSTKLEDSAMYFCASRRVGTVNSPLHFGNGTRLTVT.

The chain recombines TRBV5-4 with TRBJ2-1; 9 bases line up with TRBD1. V trimming: 0 bases; J trimming: 4 bases; junction bases outside the gene matches: 2. Germline CDR1 and CDR2: SGHNT and YYREEE (reference sequence). The length of the CDR3 is 15 residues. CDR3 DNA sequence: TGTGCCAGCAGCTTGGACAGGGGGCTATACAATGAGCAGTTCTTC. This translates into CASSLDRGLYNEQFF.

The chain links TRBV29-1 to TRBJ2-3, with 9 bases matching TRBD1. The V gene's germline CDR1 is SQVTM and CDR2 ANQGSEA. The ends lost 6 bases at V and 0 bases at J; junction bases unmatched: 4. The CDR3 has 14 amino acids. CDR3 sequence: CSVAGQGSTDTQYF. The CDR3 nucleotides read TGCAGCGTCGCGGGACAGGGCAGCACAGATACGCAGTATTTT.

This clone appeared once. The rearrangement joins TRBV11-2 to TRBJ1-6; the match to TRBD1 covers 9 bases. The CDR3 runs 19 residues. The germline gives CDR1 SGHAT, CDR2 FQNNGV. V lost 3 bases and J lost 0; bases outside the gene matches: 9. CDR3 nucleotides: TGTGCCAGCAGCTTCCGGACAGGGGCAATCAGCTCCTATAATTCACCCCTCCACTTT. Translating gives CASSFRTGAISSYNSPLHF.

V and J are TRBV7-3 and TRBJ2-3; no firm D call. Germline CDR1 and CDR2: SGHTA and FQGTGA. The CDR3 consists of 14 residues. Trimming cost V 1 base and J 2 bases, with 7 bases left between them. The CDR3 loop reads CASSLMASTDTQYF. The CDR3 nucleotides are TGTGCCAGCAGCTTAATGGCCTCCACAGATACGCAGTATTTT.

This sequence joins TRBV2 and TRBJ2-5; TRBD2 agrees at 7 bases. V lost 4 bases to trimming and J lost 5 bases; unmatched junction nucleotides: 10. CDR3 length: 15 amino acids. CDR1 SNHLY and CDR2 FYNNEI come from the germline V gene. CDR3 coding DNA: TGTGCCAGCAGTGCTAGCGGTGATTCTGGGGAGACCCAGTACTTC. This encodes CASSASGDSGETQYF. The variable domain in full, completed from reference TRBV2 and TRBJ2-5, reads EPEVTQTPSHQVTQMGQEVILRCVPISNHLYFYWYRQILGQKVEFLVSFYNNEISEKSEIFDDQFSVERPDGSNFTLKIRSTKLEDSAMYFCASSASGDSGETQYFGPGTRLLVL.

This clone appeared a single time. The chain uses TRBV28 and TRBJ1-2, with unresolved D. The CDR3 loop spans 13 amino acids. Germline lookup yields CDR1 MDHEN and CDR2 SYDVKM. The V end lost 3 bases, the J end lost 4 bases, and 9 bases lay between the germline ends. This chain's CDR3 is CASSLSRFYGYTF. The CDR3 DNA is TGTGCCAGCAGTTTGAGTCGGTTCTATGGCTACACCTTC.